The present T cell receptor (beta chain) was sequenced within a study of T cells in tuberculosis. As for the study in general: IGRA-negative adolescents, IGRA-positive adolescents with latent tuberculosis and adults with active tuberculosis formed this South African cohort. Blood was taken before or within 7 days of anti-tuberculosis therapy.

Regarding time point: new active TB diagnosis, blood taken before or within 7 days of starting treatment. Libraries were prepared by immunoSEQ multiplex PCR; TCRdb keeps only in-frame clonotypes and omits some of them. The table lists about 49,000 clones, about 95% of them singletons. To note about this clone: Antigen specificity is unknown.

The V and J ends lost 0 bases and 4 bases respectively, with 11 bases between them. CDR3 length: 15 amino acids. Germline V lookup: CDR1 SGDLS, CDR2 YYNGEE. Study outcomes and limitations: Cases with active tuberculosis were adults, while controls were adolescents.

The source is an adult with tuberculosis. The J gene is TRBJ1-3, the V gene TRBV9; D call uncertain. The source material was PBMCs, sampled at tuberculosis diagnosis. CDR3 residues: CASSVAAQRGNTIYF. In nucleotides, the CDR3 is TGTGCCAGCAGCGTAGCCGCACAACGAGGAAACACCATATATTTT. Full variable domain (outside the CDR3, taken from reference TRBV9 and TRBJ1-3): DSGVTQTPKHLITATGQRVTLRCSPRSGDLSVYWYQQSLDQGLQFLIQYYNGEERAKGNILERFSAQQFPDLHSELNLSSLELGDSALYFCASSVAAQRGNTIYFGEGSWLTVV.